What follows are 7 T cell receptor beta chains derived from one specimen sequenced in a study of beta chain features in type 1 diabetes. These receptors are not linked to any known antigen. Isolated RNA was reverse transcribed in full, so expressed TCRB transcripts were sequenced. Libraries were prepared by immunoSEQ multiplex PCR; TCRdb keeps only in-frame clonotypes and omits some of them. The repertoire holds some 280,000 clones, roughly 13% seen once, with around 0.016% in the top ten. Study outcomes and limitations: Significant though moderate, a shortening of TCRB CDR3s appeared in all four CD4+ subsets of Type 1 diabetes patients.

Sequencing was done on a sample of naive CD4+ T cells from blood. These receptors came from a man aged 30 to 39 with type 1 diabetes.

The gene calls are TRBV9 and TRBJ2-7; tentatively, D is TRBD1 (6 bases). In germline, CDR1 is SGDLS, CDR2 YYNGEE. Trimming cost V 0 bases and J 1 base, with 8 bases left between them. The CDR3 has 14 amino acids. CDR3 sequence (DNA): TGTGCCAGCAGCGTAGACAGGGATTCCTACGAGCAGTACTTC. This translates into CASSVDRDSYEQYF.

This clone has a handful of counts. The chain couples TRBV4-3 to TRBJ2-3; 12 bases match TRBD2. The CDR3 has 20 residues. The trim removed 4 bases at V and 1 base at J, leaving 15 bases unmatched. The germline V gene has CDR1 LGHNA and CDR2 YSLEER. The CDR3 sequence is CASSRRLAGVSPGGTDTQYF. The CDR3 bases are TGCGCCAGCAGCCGAAGACTAGCGGGAGTTAGCCCTGGTGGCACAGATACGCAGTATTTT.

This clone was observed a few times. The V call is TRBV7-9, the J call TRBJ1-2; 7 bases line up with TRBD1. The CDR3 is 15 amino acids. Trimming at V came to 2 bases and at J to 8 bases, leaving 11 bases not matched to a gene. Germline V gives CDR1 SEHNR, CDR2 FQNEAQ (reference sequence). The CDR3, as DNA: TGTGCCAGCAGCTTAACAGGGGCCCATTCACGGGGCTACACCTTC. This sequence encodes CASSLTGAHSRGYTF.

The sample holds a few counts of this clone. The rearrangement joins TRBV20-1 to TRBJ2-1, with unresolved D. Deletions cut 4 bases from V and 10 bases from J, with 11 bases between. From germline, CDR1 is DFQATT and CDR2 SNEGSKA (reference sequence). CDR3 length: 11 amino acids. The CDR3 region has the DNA TGCAGTGCTAAACTTTACTACGAGCAGTTCTTC. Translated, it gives CSAKLYYEQFF.

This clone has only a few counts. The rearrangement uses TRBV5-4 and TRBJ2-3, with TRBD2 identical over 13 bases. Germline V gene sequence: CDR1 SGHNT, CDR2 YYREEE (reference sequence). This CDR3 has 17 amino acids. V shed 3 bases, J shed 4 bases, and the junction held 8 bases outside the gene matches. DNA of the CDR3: TGTGCCAGCAGCTGGACTAGCGGGAGTGCTAGCGCAGATACGCAGTATTTT. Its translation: CASSWTSGSASADTQYF.

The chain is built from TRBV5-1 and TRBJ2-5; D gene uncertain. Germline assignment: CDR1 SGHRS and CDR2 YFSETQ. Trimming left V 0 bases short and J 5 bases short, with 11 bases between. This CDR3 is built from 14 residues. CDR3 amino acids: CASSLAGARETQYF. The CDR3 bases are TGCGCCAGCAGCTTGGCCGGAGCCCGGGAGACCCAGTACTTC.

The CDR3 loop reads CASSLFQGRSETQYF. In DNA, the CDR3 is TGCGCCAGCAGCTTGTTTCAGGGGAGATCAGAGACCCAGTACTTC. V gene TRBV5-1 combines with J gene TRBJ2-5; TRBD1 might be the D (6 bases). CDR1 and CDR2 from the germline V gene are SGHRS and YFSETQ. The CDR3 length is 15 residues. Trimming removed 1 base at V and 4 bases at J, with 14 bases between.